This record concerns one T cell receptor beta chain sequence. Its target is not known. Noted time point: baseline pretreatment blood. The sample's treatment: 15 Gy SBRT to primary tumor, nephrectomy 4 weeks later. Radiation-treated patients gave blood at baseline, week 2 and week 4. The table came from immunoSEQ multiplex PCR; TCRdb's copy has only in-frame clones and leaves some out. The profile shows about 150,000 clones, about 88% of them singletons. The sample comes from a study of radiation and T cells in renal cell carcinoma. Study-level findings and limits: Top tumor clonotypes rose in blood 2 weeks post-radiation, then contracted.

This CDR3 has 16 residues. V was pared by 7 bases and J by 7 bases, with 14 bases of the junction left unmatched. Looked up from germline, CDR1 is MNHNY and CDR2 is SVGAGI (reference sequence). Sequences were derived from blood, sampled from a patient whose treatment included radiotherapy and nephrectomy. This TCR was recovered from a woman between 70 and 85 years old with renal cell carcinoma. The genes are TRBV6-6 and TRBJ2-1, with 9 positions matching TRBD2. CDR3 amino acids: CASTPRGAGGVNEQFF. CDR3 nucleotides: TGTGCCAGCACCCCTCGGGGGGCGGGGGGGGTAAATGAGCAGTTCTTC.